This T cell receptor delta chain was observed in a study of γδ T cells in repeated Plasmodium falciparum infection. Study information: Malaria-naive adults were infected with P. falciparum NF54 four times over roughly 590 days. Sampling occurred at baseline, pre-infection for selected infections, and 21 days post-infection.

TCRdb reanalyzed the multiplex PCR reads using CATT. The table lists around 46,000 delta-chain clones, 1.9% of them singletons, with approximately 25% in the top ten. Looked up from germline, CDR1 is TSWWSYY and CDR2 is QGS. Deletions cut 1 base from V and 3 bases from J, with 24 bases between. This CDR3 comprises 19 residues. Bulk repertoires came from Vgamma9/Vdelta2+ or Vdelta2-negative gammadelta T cells flow-sorted from PBMC. Details on this clone: TCRdb assigns this DNA the protein of a much larger clone, which departs from its translation at residue 9; this likely reflects a read error, and the protein shown comes from translating the DNA.

The rearrangement joins TRDV1 to TRDJ1; D possibly matches TRDD2 or TRDD3 (6 bases each). No J gene was available from TCRdb, and it was assigned here by a germline match of the DNA. The sample was gamma-delta T cells from blood. This sequence was found in a pool of human donors (malaria-infected and uninfected, not separated). CDR3 sequence: CALGEHVLPGGADADKLIF. CDR3 bases: TGTGCTCTTGGGGAACACGTCCTACCGGGGGGAGCGGATGCCGATAAACTCATCTTT.